This is a list of T cell receptor beta chains from one sample in a study of blood T cell repertoires in COVID-19. The repertoire was sequenced with immunoSEQ multiplex PCR; TCRdb's copy has only in-frame clones and lacks some. Of fewer than 350,000 clones in the sample, approximately 88% were seen once. Source material: PBMCs or T cells enriched from blood (not recorded which). These receptors came from a middle-aged woman who had recovered from COVID-19. Both conserved end residues are part of each CDR3. A D gene is named only where the DNA matches it firmly. The listing skips clone size in some rows; elsewhere it reads once, few, many or a size class.

d_gene,abundance,v_gene,j_gene,CDR3aa,CDR3nt
.,.,TRBV10-3,TRBJ1-5,CAISGDGLGQPQHF,TGTGCCATCAGTGGTGACGGACTGGGGCAGCCCCAGCATTTT
TRBD2,.,TRBV7-9,TRBJ2-3,CASSPISSGSADTQYF,TGTGCCAGCAGCCCAATAAGTAGCGGGAGCGCAGATACGCAGTATTTT
TRBD1,.,TRBV12-3/TRBV12-4,TRBJ2-1,CASSKGTGQFF,TGTGCCAGCAGCAAAGGGACAGGGCAGTTCTTC
TRBD1,.,TRBV7-3,TRBJ2-3,CASSSRTGVNTDTQYF,TGTGCCAGCAGCTCTCGGACAGGGGTTAACACAGATACGCAGTATTTT
.,.,TRBV5-6,TRBJ1-5,CASSTVKNNQPQHF,TGTGCCAGCAGCACAGTCAAAAATAATCAGCCCCAGCATTTT
.,once,TRBV2,TRBJ1-5,CASSSLTKGNQPQHF,TGTGCCAGCAGTTCCCTGACAAAGGGCAATCAGCCCCAGCATTTT
.,.,TRBV5-1,TRBJ1-5,CASSLGDLPYQPQHF,TGCGCCAGCAGCTTAGGAGACCTTCCGTATCAGCCCCAGCATTTT
.,.,TRBV11-2,TRBJ1-2,CASSLDGQPGGYTF,TGTGCCAGCAGCTTAGATGGACAGCCCGGGGGCTACACCTTC
.,.,TRBV7-2,TRBJ2-7,CASSLAVSSYEQYF,TGTGCCAGCAGCTTAGCGGTGAGCTCCTACGAGCAGTACTTC
.,.,TRBV6-5,TRBJ2-2,CASSIGDFFTGELFF,TGTGCCAGCAGTATCGGGGATTTTTTTACCGGGGAGCTGTTTTTT
TRBD1,.,TRBV30,TRBJ1-2,CAWSVSIRDRGAWRDGYTF,TGTGCCTGGAGTGTGTCTATCCGGGACAGGGGAGCTTGGAGGGATGGCTACACCTTC
TRBD1,.,TRBV6-5,TRBJ2-5,CASEDRGVGETQYF,TGTGCCAGCGAGGACAGGGGAGTCGGGGAGACCCAGTACTTC
TRBD1,.,TRBV5-1,TRBJ1-2,CASSSLGTGSRYTF,TGCGCCAGCAGCTCCCTCGGGACAGGGAGCCGCTACACCTTC
TRBD2,.,TRBV6-2/TRBV6-3,TRBJ2-1,CASSYYLAGGNEQFF,TGTGCCAGCAGTTACTATTTAGCGGGAGGCAATGAGCAGTTCTTC
.,.,TRBV9,TRBJ1-5,CASSAGNQPQHF,TGTGCCAGCAGCGCGGGGAATCAGCCCCAGCATTTT
TRBD1,.,TRBV6-5,TRBJ1-5,CASSSKRQGYNQPQHF,TGTGCCAGCAGTTCCAAAAGACAGGGATACAATCAGCCCCAGCATTTT
.,.,TRBV7-9,TRBJ2-1,CASSSGFPASYNEQFF,TGTGCCAGCAGCTCCGGGTTCCCGGCCTCCTACAATGAGCAGTTCTTC
TRBD2,.,TRBV5-1,TRBJ2-7,CASSLGLAGASYEQYF,TGCGCCAGCAGCTTGGGACTAGCGGGAGCATCCTACGAGCAGTACTTC
TRBD2,.,TRBV10-2,TRBJ2-1,CASSGLSGKQFF,TGCGCCAGCAGCGGACTGAGCGGGAAGCAGTTCTTC
TRBD1,.,TRBV2,TRBJ2-7,CASSALPGQGKRPYEQYF,TGTGCCAGCAGCGCTCTACCGGGACAGGGTAAGAGGCCCTACGAGCAGTACTTC
.,.,TRBV2,TRBJ1-5,CASSESRGGQPQHF,TGTGCCAGCAGTGAATCAAGGGGGGGCCAGCCCCAGCATTTT